Shown below are 22 T cell receptor beta chains from a single sample sequenced in a study of cytomegalovirus exposure and HLA in healthy donors. The protocol was immunoSEQ multiplex PCR, while the TCRdb copy is restricted to in-frame clones and leaves out a portion. The data show a few hundred thousand clones, with around 87% seen just once and roughly 0.4% held by the top ten. Material: PBMCs. The origin of the receptors is a woman younger than 35 in good health and CMV-seronegative.

The V and J genes are TRBV18 and TRBJ2-7; possible D gene TRBD1, 6 bases. The CDR3 consists of 14 residues. Trimming stripped 4 bases from V and 3 bases from J, with 13 bases between. Germline lookup yields CDR1 KGHSH and CDR2 LQKENI. As DNA, the CDR3 is TGTGCCAGCTCACGGACAGCGGATGACTACGAGCAGTACTTC. This codes for CASSRTADDYEQYF.

This chain links TRBV5-1 with TRBJ1-2; tentative D call: TRBD1 (6 bases). The CDR3 sequence is 13 residues long. V was cut by 1 base and J by 7 bases, with 11 bases left in between. Germline lookup yields CDR1 SGHRS and CDR2 YFSETQ. The CDR3 sequence: CASSLFQGIGYTF. The CDR3, as DNA: TGCGCCAGCAGCTTGTTTCAGGGGATTGGCTACACCTTC.

The J gene is TRBJ2-1, the V gene TRBV12-5; TRBD2 matches at 11 bases. This CDR3 has 13 amino acids. The junction had 4 bases not matched to a gene; V was cut back by 6 bases and J by 9 bases. CDR1 is LGHNT, CDR2 FRNRAP, per germline. CDR3 sequence (DNA): TGTGCTAGTGGCCTTAGCGGGGGGGTTGAGCAGTTCTTC. Protein: CASGLSGGVEQFF. Full variable domain (remainder filled in from reference TRBV12-5 and TRBJ2-1): DARVTQTPRHKVTEMGQEVTMRCQPILGHNTVFWYRQTMMQGLELLAYFRNRAPLDDSGMPKDRFSAEMPDATLATLKIQPSEPRDSAVYFCASGLSGGVEQFFGPGTRLTVL.

The V gene is TRBV6-1, the J gene TRBJ1-4; D uncertain. The CDR3 loop spans 14 amino acids. Germline V lookup: CDR1 MNHNS, CDR2 SASEGT. The ends were cut back, 1 base at V and 11 bases at J, with 14 bases in the middle. DNA for the CDR3: TGTGCCAGCAGTGAAGATCCGGGTTTAGGCAAACTGTTTTTT. It specifies CASSEDPGLGKLFF.

The genes are TRBV28 and TRBJ1-2, with D unresolved. Deletions cut 1 base from V and 10 bases from J, with 16 bases between. This CDR3 is built from 14 residues. Germline-derived CDR1 and CDR2 are MDHEN and SYDVKM. CDR3 bases: TGTGCCAGCAGTTTATTACCCAAGACTCCTTTCTACACCTTC. Amino acids: CASSLLPKTPFYTF.

This clone was counted once. V usage is TRBV29-1 and J usage is TRBJ2-7; possible D gene TRBD1, 6 bases. Germline-derived CDR1 and CDR2 are SQVTM and ANQGSEA. The V and J ends lost 5 bases and 2 bases respectively, with 13 bases between them. The CDR3 extends over 13 amino acids. DNA of the CDR3: TGCAGCGTTTCTTCAGGGGATCCCTACGAGCAGTACTTC. Its translation: CSVSSGDPYEQYF.

The chain has TRBV13 and TRBJ2-1; 8 bases are a match to TRBD1. Germline V CDR1 and CDR2: PRHDT, FYEKMQ (reference sequence). The CDR3 contains 13 residues. V lost 5 bases, J lost 8 bases, and 5 bases stayed unmatched. This CDR3 is CASSPDRDDEQFF. CDR3 nucleotides: TGTGCCAGCAGCCCGGACAGGGATGATGAGCAGTTCTTC.

This chain joins TRBV11-1 and TRBJ2-7; TRBD1 matches 8 bases. J lost 3 bases, V lost 2 bases, and 9 bases had no gene match. This CDR3 is built from 16 residues. The germline CDR1 and CDR2 sequences are SGHAT and FQDESV (reference sequence). The CDR3 nucleotides are TGTGCCAGCAGCTTACACGGGACAGGTACACACTACGAGCAGTACTTC. Amino acid sequence: CASSLHGTGTHYEQYF.

The V call is TRBV19, the J call TRBJ1-6, with a weak D call TRBD1 (6 bases). CDR1 and CDR2 (germline): LNHDA, SQIVND (reference sequence). V was pared by 3 bases and J by 10 bases, with 13 bases between. CDR3 length: 14 residues. The CDR3 DNA reads as TGTGCCAGTAGTATTACAGGGTCGGACTCACCCCTCCACTTT. This gives the protein CASSITGSDSPLHF.

The CDR3 nucleotides are TGTGCCAGCAGTGCCAACCTGGGACAGGGATACACCATATATTTT. It is translated as CASSANLGQGYTIYF. This chain uses TRBV6-1 with TRBJ1-3, with 9 bases that match TRBD1. The trim removed 4 bases at V and 8 bases at J, leaving 9 bases unmatched. CDR1 and CDR2 from the germline V gene are MNHNS and SASEGT. This CDR3 region has 15 residues.

In DNA form, the CDR3 reads TGTGCCATCAGCCAGACAGAAAGAGCGAGGGGCTACACCTTC. The encoded protein is CAISQTERARGYTF. The chain links TRBV10-3 to TRBJ1-2, with D possibly TRBD1 on 5 matching bases. The CDR3 contains 14 residues. Trimming took 6 bases from V and 8 from J, leaving 19 bases between them. The germline V gene has CDR1 ENHRY and CDR2 SYGVKD.

The chain recombines TRBV11-2 with TRBJ2-2; D is unclear. The CDR3 runs 14 residues. Germline CDR1 SGHAT, CDR2 FQNNGV. The V and J ends lost 1 base and 5 bases respectively, with 8 bases between them. The DNA of the CDR3 is TGTGCCAGCAGCTTAGGACAATTAACCGGGGAGCTGTTTTTT. Its protein product is CASSLGQLTGELFF.

This clone was seen a few times. V is TRBV5-4 and J is TRBJ2-7; 7 bases are shared with TRBD1. This CDR3 contains 16 residues. With 0 bases clipped from V and 3 bases from J, the junction kept 9 bases outside the gene matches. Germline-derived CDR1 and CDR2 are SGHNT and YYREEE (reference sequence). This CDR3 reads CASSLGGQKMSYEQYV. The CDR3 DNA sequence: TGTGCCAGCAGCTTGGGGGGACAGAAAATGAGCTACGAGCAGTACGTC.

V and J are TRBV7-8 and TRBJ1-4, with D maybe TRBD1 (5 bases). V was shortened by 7 bases and J by 8 bases, with 17 bases between the two germline ends. The CDR3 runs 14 residues. Germline CDR1 SGHVS, CDR2 FQNEAQ. CDR3 residues: CASNPTGSWEKLFF. The CDR3 region has the DNA TGTGCCAGCAACCCCACAGGTAGTTGGGAAAAACTGTTTTTT. The variable domain in full, completed from reference TRBV7-8 and TRBJ1-4, reads GAGVSQSPRYKVAKRGQDVALRCDPISGHVSLFWYQQALGQGPEFLTYFQNEAQLDKSGLPSDRFFAERPEGSVSTLKIQRTQQEDSAVYLCASNPTGSWEKLFFGSGTQLSVL.

V usage is TRBV28 and J usage is TRBJ1-4; 7 bases fit TRBD1. V was clipped by 2 bases and J by 2 bases; unmatched bases: 2. The germline V gene encodes CDR1 MDHEN and CDR2 SYDVKM. This CDR3 is 15 amino acids long. CDR3 sequence: CASSLPDRTNEKLFF. The CDR3 DNA reads TGTGCCAGCAGTTTACCGGACAGGACTAATGAAAAACTGTTTTTT.

J is TRBJ1-2 and V is TRBV6-5; 9 bases fit TRBD1. Trimming removed 2 bases from V and 1 base from J; junction bases left unmatched: 2. CDR3 size: 15 residues. Germline V gives CDR1 MNHEY, CDR2 SVGAGI. In DNA, the CDR3 is TGTGCCAGCAGTTACGAGGGACAGGGTAACTATGGCTACACCTTC. This gives the protein CASSYEGQGNYGYTF.

In its sample, this clone was seen once. The genes are TRBV29-1 and TRBJ1-1; TRBD1 aligns across 7 bases. Germline CDR1 SQVTM, CDR2 ANQGSEA. The junction had 7 bases not matched to a gene; V was cut back by 7 bases and J by 5 bases. The CDR3 has 12 amino acids. CDR3 nucleotides: TGCAGCGGATCAGGGGGGTATACTGAAGCTTTCTTT. Protein: CSGSGGYTEAFF. The whole variable domain, remainder taken from reference TRBV29-1 and TRBJ1-1, is SAVISQKPSRDICQRGTSLTIQCQVDSQVTMMFWYRQQPGQSLTLIATANQGSEATYESGFVIDKFPISRPNLTFSTLTVSNMSPEDSSIYLCSGSGGYTEAFFGQGTRLTVV.

This sequence joins TRBV27 and TRBJ1-2; no reliable D call. The CDR3 sequence is 12 residues long. Looked up from germline, CDR1 is MNHEY and CDR2 is SMNVEV (reference sequence). Trimming stripped 6 bases from V and 7 bases from J, with 12 bases between. The CDR3 bases are TGTGCCAGCAGCCCCTTCGGGGTTGGCTACACCTTC. It translates to CASSPFGVGYTF.

The chain couples TRBV6-4 to TRBJ1-3; TRBD1 might be the D (5 bases). The CDR3 contains 13 residues. Germline loops: CDR1 MRHNA, CDR2 SNTAGT. Trimming shortened V by 8 bases and J by 7 bases, and 15 bases separated the two germline ends. The CDR3 region has the DNA TGTGCCAGCGCTACCAGGGAAGCGAACACCATATATTTT. Translating it yields CASATREANTIYF.

The rearrangement uses TRBV7-9 and TRBJ1-5; D is uncertain. The CDR3 is 14 amino acids. Trimming removed 3 bases at V and 2 bases at J, with 8 bases between. Germline V gene lookup returns CDR1 SEHNR and CDR2 FQNEAQ (reference sequence). The chain's CDR3 is CASSFDSGNQPQHF. CDR3 coding DNA: TGTGCCAGCAGCTTCGACTCAGGCAATCAGCCCCAGCATTTT.

Turning to this clone: In the same sample, other DNA sequences code for this CDR3. V is TRBV6-5 and J is TRBJ1-1, with D possibly TRBD1 on 5 matching bases. In germline, CDR1 is MNHEY, CDR2 SVGAGI. The CDR3 runs to 14 residues. V lost 2 bases and J 0 bases, leaving 7 bases between the germline ends. The CDR3, as DNA: TGTGCCAGCAGTTACGACAGAATGAACACTGAAGCTTTCTTT. Protein product: CASSYDRMNTEAFF.

A note on this clone: The junction does not match germline at one end; this may be a read error. The chain uses TRBV27 and TRBJ1-5; no definite D call. Looked up from germline, CDR1 is MNHEY and CDR2 is SMNVEV (reference sequence). The CDR3 spans 14 residues. CDR3 region: CASGLGGSNQPQHF. CDR3 nucleotide sequence: TGTGCCAGCGGTTTAGGAGGTAGCAATCAGCCCCAGCATTTT.